Detailed here is one T cell receptor (beta chain). What this receptor recognizes is not known. Per-nucleotide qualities are absent, and no much larger clonotype sits a single base away. This sample stems from a study of blood T cell repertoires in COVID-19 (dated by TCRdb to about 2020). A note on the overall study: The collaborator samples originated in the United States, Italy and Spain and spanned the acute and convalescent phases of COVID-19. Nearly every sample came with metadata listing a de-identified subject ID, COVID-19 status, age in years and sex. Where available, HLA class I and class II types were taken from metadata supplied by the sample provider and were not determined by assay-based typing. Samples were obtained from the ongoing ImmuneRACE study (first 160 participants) and from about 1,300 subjects provided by 6 global collaborators. The repertoires were released in a freely available public database intended as a resource for research on the immune response to SARS-CoV-2. The prospective study material was composed of cDNA or gDNA derived from T cells, B-cell-depleted T cells, or PBMCs. The dataset comprised deeply sampled blood TCRbeta repertoires from subjects exposed to, actively infected with, or recovered from COVID-19. Broad study findings and their caveats: How much clinical and demographic metadata was included differed by source and by participant, and the metadata was provided uncurated.

At one collaborating source in Seattle, patients were enrolled during active infection and were followed longitudinally through the course of disease. The collaborating institutions used their own protocols to collect whole blood in K2EDTA tubes. For TCRbeta analysis, collaborators shipped samples as frozen whole blood, isolated PBMCs, or DNA extracted from either of those sample types. TCRbeta CDR3 regions were amplified from genomic DNA by means of the immunoSEQ Assay, a bias-controlled multiplex PCR. As for the original processing: The number of nucleated cells in each sample was estimated from the amplification of reference gene primers within the assay. To quantify the absolute abundance of each unique TCRbeta CDR3 rearrangement, sequence reads were collapsed and filtered. Productive Simpson clonality was computed per sample as the square root of Simpson's diversity index over productive rearrangements. TCRdb obtained this table from immuneACCESS and retained in-frame rearrangements with V and J assigned. These tables miss some clones; where compared with another copy, unresolved V genes account for less than half of the shortfall, and the remainder is unexplained. V and J calls and clone size are those listed in that table; D and trimming were worked out from the DNA. For this sample there are roughly 240,000 clones; 86% appear just once. The ten largest account for 5% to 6% of the sample.

The CDR1 and CDR2 encoded by the germline V gene are SGHVS and FQNEAQ. V loses 7 bases, J loses 3 bases, and the germline ends lie 10 bases apart. Including cysteine and phenylalanine, the CDR3 has 13 amino acids. This entry keeps only the CDR3 DNA: 39 bases, framed from base 1. The rearranged chain carries TRBV7-8 and TRBJ1-3, with TRBD1 tentatively as D gene (5 bases match). The sample taken for sequencing was peripheral blood. This clonotype was sampled from a woman of 80 years or more with COVID-19, enrolled during active disease. The sequence in DNA is TGTGCCAGCACCCCGGGGGGTGGAAACACCATATATTTT. It translates as CASTPGGGNTIYF.